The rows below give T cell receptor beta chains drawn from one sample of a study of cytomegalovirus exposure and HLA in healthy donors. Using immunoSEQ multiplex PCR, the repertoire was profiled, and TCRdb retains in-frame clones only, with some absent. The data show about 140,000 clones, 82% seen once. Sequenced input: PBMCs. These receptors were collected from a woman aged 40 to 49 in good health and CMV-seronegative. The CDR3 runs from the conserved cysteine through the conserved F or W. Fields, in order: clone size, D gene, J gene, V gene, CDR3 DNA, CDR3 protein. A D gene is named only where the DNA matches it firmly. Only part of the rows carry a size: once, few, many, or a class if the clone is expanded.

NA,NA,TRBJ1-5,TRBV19,TGTGCCAGTAGTATATCTGGCAGTGTGGGAGTTTGGCAGCCCCAGCATTTT,CASSISGSVGVWQPQHF
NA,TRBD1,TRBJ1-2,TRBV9,TGTGCCAGCAGCGAACACTCCGGGACAGGGGGCGCAGACTATGGCTACACCTTC,CASSEHSGTGGADYGYTF
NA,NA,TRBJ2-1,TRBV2,TGTGCCAGCAGGGACAAGAGCTCCTACAATGAGCAGTTCTTC,CASRDKSSYNEQFF
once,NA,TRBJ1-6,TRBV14,TGTGCCAGCAGCCAACAGGGGCAGAGAGGTTCACCCCTCCACTTT,CASSQQGQRGSPLHF
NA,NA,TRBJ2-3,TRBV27,TGTGCCAGCAGTCCATGGGGGACTCAGACGACGCAGTATTTT,CASSPWGTQTTQYF
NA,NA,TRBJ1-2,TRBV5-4,TGTGCCAGCAGCTTGGGCCCGGGAACCAACTATGGCTACACCTTC,CASSLGPGTNYGYTF
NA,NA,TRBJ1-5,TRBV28,TGTGCCAGCAGTTTCTCGGGGTATAGCAATCAGCCCCAGCATTTT,CASSFSGYSNQPQHF
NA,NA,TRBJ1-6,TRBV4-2,TGTGCCAGCAGCCAGGACAGTTATAATTCACCCCTCCACTTT,CASSQDSYNSPLHF
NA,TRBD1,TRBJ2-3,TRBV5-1,TGCGCCAGCAGCTTGGGGGGACAGAGCACAGATACGCAGTATTTT,CASSLGGQSTDTQYF
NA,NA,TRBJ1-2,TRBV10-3,TGTGCCATCAGTGACACTAAACAGGCCCTTTCGGATGGCTACACCTTC,CAISDTKQALSDGYTF
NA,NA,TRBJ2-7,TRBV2,TGTGCCAGCACCCTGACTGAATCCTACGAGCAGTACTTC,CASTLTESYEQYF
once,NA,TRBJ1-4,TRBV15,TGTGCCACCTCAAATAGACAGGAAACTAATGAAAAACTGTTTTTT,CATSNRQETNEKLFF
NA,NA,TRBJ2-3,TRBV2,TGTGCCAGCAGTCTGCCGGGAGAGAAAAGCACAGATACGCAGTATTTT,CASSLPGEKSTDTQYF
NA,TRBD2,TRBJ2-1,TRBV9,TGTGCCAGCAGCGTAGTCGGGACTACTTATAATGAGCAGTTCTTC,CASSVVGTTYNEQFF
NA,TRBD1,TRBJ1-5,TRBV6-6,TGTGCCACCCATGGACAGGGGGCAACTCAGCCCCAGCATTTT,CATHGQGATQPQHF
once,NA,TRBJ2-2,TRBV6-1,TGTGCCAGCAGTGAACGGGTAGGGGGGGACACCGGGGAGCTGTTTTTT,CASSERVGGDTGELFF
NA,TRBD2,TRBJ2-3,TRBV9,TGTGCCAGCAGCGTCGGGAGGGAACCTACGCAGTATTTT,CASSVGREPTQYF
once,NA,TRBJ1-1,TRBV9,TGTGCCAGCAGCGTTTCGTCAGGGTCAGCTGAAGCTTTCTTT,CASSVSSGSAEAFF
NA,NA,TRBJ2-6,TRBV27,TGTGCCAGCAGTTGGCTCAGCTCTGGGGCCAACGTCCTGACTTTC,CASSWLSSGANVLTF
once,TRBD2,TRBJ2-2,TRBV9,TGTGCCAGCAGCGTAGTTCGCGGGAGAGGGACCACCGGGGAGCTGTTTTTT,CASSVVRGRGTTGELFF
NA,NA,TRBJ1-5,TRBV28,TGTGCCAGCATGGTTACAGGGCTTCAGCCCCAGCATTTT,CASMVTGLQPQHF
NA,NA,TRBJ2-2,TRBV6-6,TGTGCCAGCAGTCTGGGACAGAACACCGGGGAGCTGTTTTTT,CASSLGQNTGELFF
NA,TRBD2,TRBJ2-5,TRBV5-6,TGTGCCAGCAGCTTGGTAGGACTAGCGGGACAAGAGACCCAGTACTTC,CASSLVGLAGQETQYF
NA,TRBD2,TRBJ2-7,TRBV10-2,TGCGCCAGCCTTCTAGCGGGAGGGCAGGAGCAGTACTTC,CASLLAGGQEQYF
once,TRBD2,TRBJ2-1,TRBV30,TGTGCCTGGACCGCCGGGACTAGCGGCCACAATGAGCAGTTCTTC,CAWTAGTSGHNEQFF
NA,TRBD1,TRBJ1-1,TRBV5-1,TGCGCCAGCAGCTGGACAGGTGGGAACACTGAAGCTTTCTTT,CASSWTGGNTEAFF
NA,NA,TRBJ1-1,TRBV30,TGTGCCTGGAACCCCAGAGGGTACACTGAAGCTTTCTTT,CAWNPRGYTEAFF
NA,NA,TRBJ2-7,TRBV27,TGTGCCAGCAGTCCTACGCCCTACGAGCAGTACTTC,CASSPTPYEQYF
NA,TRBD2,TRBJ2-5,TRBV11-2,TGTGCCAGCAGCTCGCTAGCGGGAGGCCAAGAGACCCAGTACTTC,CASSSLAGGQETQYF
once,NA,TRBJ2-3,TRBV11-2,TGTGCCAGCGGAGCTTGGGGGTCGGGACTGAGCACAGATACGCAGTATTTT,CASGAWGSGLSTDTQYF
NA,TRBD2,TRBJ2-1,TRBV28,TGTGCCAGTATATCTAGCGGGAGCCCCAATGAGCAGTTCTTC,CASISSGSPNEQFF
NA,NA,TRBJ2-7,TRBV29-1,TGCAGCCCACTGATAGACTCACCCGAGCAGTACTTC,CSPLIDSPEQYF
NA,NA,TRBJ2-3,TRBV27,TGTGCCAGCAGTTTATTTAGCCCCGCCGGGCCTAGGGGCGACGCAGATACGCAGTATTTT,CASSLFSPAGPRGDADTQYF
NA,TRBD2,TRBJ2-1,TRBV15,TGTGCCACCAGCAGGAAGAGGGTGGTACTAGCGGGAGCAAATGAGCAGTTCTTC,CATSRKRVVLAGANEQFF
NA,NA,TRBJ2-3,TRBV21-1,TGTGCCAACACCCTAGCGGGGGACACAGATACGCAGTATTTT,CANTLAGDTDTQYF
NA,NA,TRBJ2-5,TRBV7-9,TGTGCCAGCAGCTTAAATAGCGGCCAAGAGACCCAGTACTTC,CASSLNSGQETQYF
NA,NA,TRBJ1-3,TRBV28,TGTGCCAGCAGTTTGCGGAGCTCTGGAAACACCATATATTTT,CASSLRSSGNTIYF
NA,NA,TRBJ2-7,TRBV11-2,TGTGCCAGCAGCTCTCCTGCGGTTTCTGTCTACGAGCAGTACTTC,CASSSPAVSVYEQYF
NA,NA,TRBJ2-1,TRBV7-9,TGTGCCAGCAGCTTAGGACTTCTGGGGCCCATTGGCGAGCAGTTCTTC,CASSLGLLGPIGEQFF
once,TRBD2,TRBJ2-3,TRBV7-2,TGTGCCAGCAGCTTCTCCCCCAGCGGGACGAGCACAGATACGCAGTATTTT,CASSFSPSGTSTDTQYF
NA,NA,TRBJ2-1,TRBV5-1,TGCGCCAGCACCATTGACCACAGCTCCTACAATGAGCAGTTCTTC,CASTIDHSSYNEQFF
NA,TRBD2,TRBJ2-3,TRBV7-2,TGTGCCAGCAGCTTCGGACTAGCGGGACTCACAGATACGCAGTATTTT,CASSFGLAGLTDTQYF
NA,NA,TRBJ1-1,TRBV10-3,TGTGCCATCAGTGAGGTGACGGGGCAGGGGACTGAAGCTTTCTTT,CAISEVTGQGTEAFF